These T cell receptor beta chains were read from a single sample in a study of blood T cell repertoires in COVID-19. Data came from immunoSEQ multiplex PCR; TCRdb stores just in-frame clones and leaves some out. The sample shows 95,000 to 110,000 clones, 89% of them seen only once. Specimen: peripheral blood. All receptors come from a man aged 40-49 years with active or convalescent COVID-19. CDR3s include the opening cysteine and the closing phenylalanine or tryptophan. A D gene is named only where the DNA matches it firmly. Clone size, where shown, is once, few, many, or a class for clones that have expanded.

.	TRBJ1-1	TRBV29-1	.	TGCAGCGTTGGTTCACAGGGTAACACTGAAGCTTTCTTT	CSVGSQGNTEAFF
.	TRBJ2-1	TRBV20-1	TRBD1	TGCAGTGCCCCAGGGGGTGAGCAGTTCTTC	CSAPGGEQFF
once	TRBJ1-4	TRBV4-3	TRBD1	TGCGCCAGCAGCGAAACGGGACAGACTAATGAAAAACTGTTTTTT	CASSETGQTNEKLFF
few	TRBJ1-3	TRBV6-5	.	TGTGCCAGCAGTTCTACGACACCCCGCTCTGGAAACACCATATATTTT	CASSSTTPRSGNTIYF
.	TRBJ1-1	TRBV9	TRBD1	TGTGCCAGCAGCCCGAGACAGGGAGGTTGGCCTTTCTTT	CASSPRQGGWPFF
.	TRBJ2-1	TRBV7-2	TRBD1	TGTGCCAGCAGCTTAGAGGACAGGTACAATGAGCAGTTCTTC	CASSLEDRYNEQFF
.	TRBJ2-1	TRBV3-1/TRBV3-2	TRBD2	TGTGCCAGCAGCCAAGATCTTCGCGGGAGATACAATGAGCAGTTCTTC	CASSQDLRGRYNEQFF
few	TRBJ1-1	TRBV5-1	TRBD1	TGCGCCAGCAGCTGGGACGGGACAGGGGGGAGCACTGAAGCTTTCTTT	CASSWDGTGGSTEAFF
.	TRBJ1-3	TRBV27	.	TGTGCCAGCAGCGGGTCTGGAAACACCATATATTTT	CASSGSGNTIYF
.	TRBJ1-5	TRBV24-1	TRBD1	TGTGCCACCAGTGATGGGACAGATCAGCCCCAGCATTTT	CATSDGTDQPQHF
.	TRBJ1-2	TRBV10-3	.	TGTGCCATCAGTGGCCAAGCCAAAACGGACTATGGCTACACCTTC	CAISGQAKTDYGYTF
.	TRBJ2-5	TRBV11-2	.	TGTGCCAGCAGCCCCTTTACAGGGTACGGGGCCGGGGAGACCCAGTACTTC	CASSPFTGYGAGETQYF
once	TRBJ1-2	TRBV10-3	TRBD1	TGTGCCACCGGCACAGGGGGCTATGGCTACACCTTC	CATGTGGYGYTF
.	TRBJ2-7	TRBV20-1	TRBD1	TGCAGTTCGACAGGGCTTAACGAGCAGTACTTC	CSSTGLNEQYF
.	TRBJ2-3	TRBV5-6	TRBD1	TGTGCCAGCAGCTTGAGGGACAGGTATACGCAGTATTTT	CASSLRDRYTQYF
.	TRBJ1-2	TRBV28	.	TGTGCCAGCAGTCCCCTCTCCCTTGGCTACACCTTC	CASSPLSLGYTF
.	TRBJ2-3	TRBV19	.	TGTGCCAGTAGTTATATCCCCACTCTTGGTCCCGGCGGGGCAGATACGCAGTATTTT	CASSYIPTLGPGGADTQYF
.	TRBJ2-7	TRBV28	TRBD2	TGTGCCAGCAGCCACCCTAGCGGGAGTTCCTACGAGCAGTACTTC	CASSHPSGSSYEQYF
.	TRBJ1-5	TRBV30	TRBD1	TGTGCCTGGAGGGTCCAGGGGGGAAACAATCAGCCCCAGCATTTT	CAWRVQGGNNQPQHF
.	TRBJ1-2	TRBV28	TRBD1	TGTGCCAGCAGTCCGCGGGGTGAGGGACAGGGAAACTATGGCTACACCTTC	CASSPRGEGQGNYGYTF
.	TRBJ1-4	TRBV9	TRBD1	TGTGCCAGCAGCCCGAGGGGAGGGCCGGGACAGGGAGATGAAAAACTGTTTTTT	CASSPRGGPGQGDEKLFF
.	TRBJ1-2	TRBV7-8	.	TGTGCCAGCAGCTTGGGGGGGGAACGTGGCTACACCTTC	CASSLGGERGYTF
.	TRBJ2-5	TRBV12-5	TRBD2	TGTGCTAGTGGTTTGTTTACGGGAGGCGGTGAGACCCAGTACTTC	CASGLFTGGGETQYF
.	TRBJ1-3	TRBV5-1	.	TGCGCCAGCAGCTCTTTCTCTGGAAACACCATATATTTT	CASSSFSGNTIYF
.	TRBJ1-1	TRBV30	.	TGTGCCTGGAGAAACCAGGGCAACACTGAAGCTTTCTTT	CAWRNQGNTEAFF
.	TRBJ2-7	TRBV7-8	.	TGTGCCAGCAGCCCAATTAGATACGAGCAGTACTTC	CASSPIRYEQYF
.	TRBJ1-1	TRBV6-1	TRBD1	TGTGCCAGCAGGGAATTCGGGACAGGAAGTTATGAGAACACTGAAGCTTTCTTT	CASREFGTGSYENTEAFF
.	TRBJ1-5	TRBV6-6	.	TGTGCCAGCAGACCTCATGAGGGGGTGGGCAATCAGCCCCAGCATTTT	CASRPHEGVGNQPQHF
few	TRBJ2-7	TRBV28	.	TGTGCCAGCAGTTTTTTTGGGGCGTACGAGCAGTACTTC	CASSFFGAYEQYF
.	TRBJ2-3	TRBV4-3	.	TGCGCCAGCAGCCAAGAACGCGCAGGAACGGATACGCAGTATTTT	CASSQERAGTDTQYF
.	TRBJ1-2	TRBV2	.	TGTGCCAGCAGTGAAATAGGAGGAAATGGCTACACCTTC	CASSEIGGNGYTF
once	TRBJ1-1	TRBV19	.	TGTGCCAGTAGTATTATCCCCGAGACTGAAGCTTTCTTT	CASSIIPETEAFF
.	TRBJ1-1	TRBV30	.	TGTGCCTCCCCACTCCCAGAAGCTTTCTTT	CASPLPEAFF
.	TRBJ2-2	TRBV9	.	TGTGCCAGCAGCGTTCAAGGGTATTTGGGGGCTAACACCGGGGAGCTGTTTTTT	CASSVQGYLGANTGELFF
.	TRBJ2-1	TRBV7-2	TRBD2	TGTGCCAGCAGCCTCGTTGGGACTAACTACAATGAGCAGTTCTTC	CASSLVGTNYNEQFF
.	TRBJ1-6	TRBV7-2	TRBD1	TGTGCCAGCAGCTTAGACGGGACAGGCCGATCACCCCTCCACTTT	CASSLDGTGRSPLHF
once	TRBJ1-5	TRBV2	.	TGTGCCAGCAGCGGAACAGTCGGTCAGCCCCAGCATTTT	CASSGTVGQPQHF
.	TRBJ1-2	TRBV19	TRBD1	TGTGCCAGTAGTACGGACAGGGGCCCCTATGGCTACACCTTC	CASSTDRGPYGYTF
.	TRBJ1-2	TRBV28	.	TGTGCCAGCAGTTTACACAGTTCTAACTATGGCTACACCTTC	CASSLHSSNYGYTF
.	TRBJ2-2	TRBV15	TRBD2	TGTGCCACCAGCAGAGTTCCGGGACTAGCGGGAGTCATCGGGGAGCTGTTTTTT	CATSRVPGLAGVIGELFF
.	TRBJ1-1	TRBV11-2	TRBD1	TGTGCCAGCAGCCCCGACAGGGGCACTGAAGCTTTCTTT	CASSPDRGTEAFF
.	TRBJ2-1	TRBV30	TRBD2	TGTGCCTGGAGAGCACTAGCGGGATACAATGAGCAGTTCTTC	CAWRALAGYNEQFF
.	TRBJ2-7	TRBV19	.	TGTGCCAGCCGTTACTACGAGCAGTACTTC	CASRYYEQYF
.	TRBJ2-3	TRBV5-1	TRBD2	TGCGCCAGCAGCTTAAGCGGGCTAGCGGGACCCACAGATACGCAGTATTTT	CASSLSGLAGPTDTQYF
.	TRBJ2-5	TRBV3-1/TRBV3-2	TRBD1	TGTGCCAGCAGCCAATGGGACAGACAAGAGACCCAGTACTTC	CASSQWDRQETQYF
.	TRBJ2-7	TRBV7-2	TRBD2	TGTGCCAGCAGCTTAGGTAGCGGGAGTTCCTACGAGCAGTACTTC	CASSLGSGSSYEQYF
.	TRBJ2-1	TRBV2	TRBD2	TGTGCCAGCAGTGAACTAGGACTAGCCTCGAATGAGCAGTTCTTC	CASSELGLASNEQFF
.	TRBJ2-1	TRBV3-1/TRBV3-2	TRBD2	TGTGCCAGCAGCGTGGCGGGAGGCCGGAATGAGCAGTTCTTC	CASSVAGGRNEQFF
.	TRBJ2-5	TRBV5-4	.	TGTGCCAGCAGCTTGGTTGGCAGCGGTAGGTCTCTAGAGACCCAGTACTTC	CASSLVGSGRSLETQYF
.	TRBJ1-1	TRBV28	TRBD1	TGTGCCAGCAGTTCTAACAGGGGAGCAGCTTTCTTT	CASSSNRGAAFF
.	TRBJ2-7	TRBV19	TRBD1	TGTGCCAGTAGTACAGGGGACAGGTCCGAGCAGTACTTC	CASSTGDRSEQYF
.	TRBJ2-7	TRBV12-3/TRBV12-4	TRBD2	TGTGCCAGCACCATAGCGGGATTCAACGAGCAGTACTTC	CASTIAGFNEQYF
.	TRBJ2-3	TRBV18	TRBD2	TGTGCCAGCTCACCAACGGGGCGACTAGCAGAAAGCACAGATACGCAGTATTTT	CASSPTGRLAESTDTQYF